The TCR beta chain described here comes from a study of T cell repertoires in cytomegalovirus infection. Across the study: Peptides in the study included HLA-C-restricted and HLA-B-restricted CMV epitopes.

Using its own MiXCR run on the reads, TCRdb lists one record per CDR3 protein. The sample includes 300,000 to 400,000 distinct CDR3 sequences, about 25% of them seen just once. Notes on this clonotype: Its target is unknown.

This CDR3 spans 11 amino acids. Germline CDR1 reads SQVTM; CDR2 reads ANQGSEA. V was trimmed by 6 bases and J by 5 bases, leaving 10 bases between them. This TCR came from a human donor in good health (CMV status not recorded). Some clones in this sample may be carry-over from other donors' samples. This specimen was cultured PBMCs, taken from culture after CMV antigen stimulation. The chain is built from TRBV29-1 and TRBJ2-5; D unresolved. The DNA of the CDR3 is TGCAGCGTAGATGCGTGGGAGACCCAGTACTTC. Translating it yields CSVDAWETQYF.